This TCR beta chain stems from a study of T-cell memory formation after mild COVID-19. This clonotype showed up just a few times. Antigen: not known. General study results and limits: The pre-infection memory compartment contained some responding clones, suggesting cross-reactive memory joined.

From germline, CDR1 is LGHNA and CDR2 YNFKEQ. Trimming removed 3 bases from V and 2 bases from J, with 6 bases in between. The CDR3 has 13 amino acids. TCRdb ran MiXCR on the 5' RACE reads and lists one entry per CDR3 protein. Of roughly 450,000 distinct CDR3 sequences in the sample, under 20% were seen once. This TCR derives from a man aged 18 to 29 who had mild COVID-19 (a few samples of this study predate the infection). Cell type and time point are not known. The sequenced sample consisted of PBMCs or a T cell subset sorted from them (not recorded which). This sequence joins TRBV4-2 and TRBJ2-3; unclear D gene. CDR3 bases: TGTGCCAGCAGCCAGTTAGCCACAGATACGCAGTATTTT. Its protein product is CASSQLATDTQYF.